This T cell receptor (beta chain) was obtained from a study of T cell changes during pregnancy in multiple sclerosis. Trimming left V 3 bases short and J 6 bases short, with 12 bases between. This CDR3 has 14 residues. Germline V gives CDR1 MNHEY, CDR2 SMNVEV (reference sequence). The method was immunoSEQ multiplex PCR; TCRdb's version includes in-frame clones alone and lacks a portion of them. The data contain around 110,000 clones, approximately 90% of them singletons. The specimen was peripheral blood, collected after pregnancy. The origin of this receptor is a female donor with multiple sclerosis, enrolled in a pregnancy study. The chain links TRBV27 to TRBJ1-5; the D gene is possibly TRBD1 (5 bases). CDR3 sequence: CASSFGQGSQPQHF. The CDR3 bases are TGTGCCAGCAGTTTTGGTCAGGGCTCTCAGCCCCAGCATTTT.